This T cell receptor (beta chain) comes out of a study of identical twins. The V end was cut by 5 bases, the J end by 7 bases, with 18 bases between. CDR3 length equals 14 residues. The germline V gene encodes CDR1 SGHVS and CDR2 FQNEAQ. Study-level findings and limits: Without tracking the same donors, conclusions rested on cross-sectional statistical analysis. The more abundant beta clonotypes in cord blood had fewer insertions, and memory repertoires did not show this.

This clonotype was found a few times. Its specificity is not known. One entry per CDR3 protein, called by TCRdb with MiXCR from the 5' RACE reads. The sample lists hundreds of thousands of distinct CDR3 sequences; roughly 8.6% were seen once. These data also formed part of another study, on yellow fever vaccine responses in identical twins.

The rearrangement uses TRBV7-8 and TRBJ2-7; tentative D call: TRBD2 (6 bases). The sequenced sample was memory (CD45RO+) T cells sorted from blood. This sequence was found in a woman between 18 and 29 years old in good health. This chain's CDR3 is CASSPMGGGFEQYF. The CDR3 DNA follows: TGTGCCAGCAGCCCAATGGGTGGGGGGTTTGAGCAGTACTTC.